A selection of T cell receptor beta chains follows, all from one sample in a study of blood T cell repertoires in COVID-19. This table comes from immunoSEQ multiplex PCR, and its TCRdb copy is limited to in-frame clones, with some not included. The sample records some 40,000 clones, roughly 87% being singletons. The sample consisted of peripheral blood. The source is a man aged 60 to 69 with acute or convalescent COVID-19. Both conserved end residues are part of each CDR3. D genes are given only for firm matches. Rows may omit the clone size; those that give it use once, few, many or a size class.

. | . | TRBJ2-7 | TRBV10-3 | CAISDEMTAYEQYF | TGTGCCATCAGTGATGAGATGACAGCCTACGAGCAGTACTTC
. | . | TRBJ2-2 | TRBV10-2 | CASSVLGGFGTGELFF | TGCGCCAGCAGTGTGCTTGGGGGGTTCGGCACCGGGGAGCTGTTTTTT
TRBD2 | . | TRBJ2-1 | TRBV24-1 | CATRGTSGSYNEQFF | TGTGCCACCAGGGGTACTAGCGGCTCCTACAATGAGCAGTTCTTC
TRBD1 | few | TRBJ1-1 | TRBV5-4 | CASSPGQGRTTEAFF | TGTGCCAGCAGCCCCGGACAGGGAAGGACCACTGAAGCTTTCTTT
. | . | TRBJ2-2 | TRBV6-5 | CASRRGATNTGELFF | TGTGCCAGCCGCCGCGGGGCGACGAACACCGGGGAGCTGTTTTTT
. | . | TRBJ1-5 | TRBV28 | CASSQGAQPQHF | TGTGCCAGCAGTCAAGGAGCTCAGCCCCAGCATTTT
TRBD1 | . | TRBJ1-5 | TRBV19 | CASRPGQGDPWNQPQHF | TGTGCCAGTAGACCGGGACAGGGAGACCCTTGGAATCAGCCCCAGCATTTT
TRBD1 | few | TRBJ1-6 | TRBV5-1 | CASSINRGTPLHF | TGCGCCAGCAGCATCAACAGGGGTACACCCCTCCACTTT
. | once | TRBJ1-2 | TRBV29-1 | CSVAVGQGGIDYGYTF | TGCAGCGTTGCGGTGGGGCAGGGTGGGATTGACTATGGCTACACCTTC
. | . | TRBJ1-1 | TRBV6-5 | CASRDPGDTEAFF | TGTGCCAGCAGAGACCCCGGAGACACTGAAGCTTTCTTT
. | . | TRBJ2-7 | TRBV7-9 | CASSPVYEQYF | TGTGCCAGCAGCCCGGTCTACGAGCAGTACTTC
. | . | TRBJ2-7 | TRBV24-1 | CATLCSEQYF | TGTGCCACCCTTTGTTCCGAGCAGTACTTC
. | . | TRBJ1-6 | TRBV5-8 | CASSLQQGSSPLHF | TGTGCCAGCAGCTTACAACAGGGAAGTTCACCCCTCCACTTT
TRBD1 | . | TRBJ1-2 | TRBV18 | CASSSGQGGYGYTF | TGTGCCAGCTCATCGGGACAGGGAGGCTATGGCTACACCTTC
TRBD1 | once | TRBJ2-3 | TRBV4-2 | CASSQGHRGTDTQYF | TGTGCCAGCAGCCAAGGTCACAGGGGAACAGATACGCAGTATTTT
TRBD1 | . | TRBJ1-1 | TRBV7-8 | CASSLGQINTEAFF | TGTGCCAGCAGCTTGGGACAGATAAACACTGAAGCTTTCTTT
TRBD2 | . | TRBJ2-2 | TRBV28 | CASTGLAGVGETGELFF | TGTGCCAGCACGGGACTAGCGGGAGTAGGGGAGACCGGGGAGCTGTTTTTT